The following is a T cell receptor (beta chain) sequence with its context. Populations isolated by sorting all had purity greater than 95%. As every portion of the isolated RNA was reverse transcribed, the sequencing read expressed TCRB transcripts. Sequencing used immunoSEQ multiplex PCR; TCRdb keeps in-frame clones, though not all of them. The sample lists under 950,000 clones; about a sixth were seen once. The data originate from a study of beta chain features in type 1 diabetes. Study-level background: The samples had approximately 100,000,000 sorted cells examined in all.

The sample taken for sequencing was naive CD4+ T cells from blood. The clonotype was recovered from a woman between 18 and 30 years old in good health.

CDR3 sequence (DNA): TGTGCCAGCAGGAGGACTGGCACCGGGGAGCTGTTTTTT. The encoded protein is CASRRTGTGELFF. The chain employs TRBV6-1 and TRBJ2-2; possibly TRBD2 for D (5 bases). The CDR3 has 13 amino acids. From germline, CDR1 is MNHNS and CDR2 SASEGT. Trimming cost V 6 bases and J 4 bases, with 9 bases left between them.